The clone carrying this T cell receptor (beta chain) showed up just a few times. Its antigen is still unknown. The CDR3 spans 16 residues. The ends lost 0 bases at V and 14 bases at J; junction bases unmatched: 14. Germline CDR1 reads DFQATT; CDR2 reads SNEGSKA (reference sequence). In TCRdb, the RT-PCR reads were re-called with MiXCR into one record per CDR3 protein. Of around 300,000 distinct CDR3 sequences listed, roughly 22% were seen once; the top ten hold around a tenth. The source of the sample is a study of response to subunit inactivated influenza vaccine. Study results and limitations: T cells newly recruited by each seasonal influenza vaccination are few, the authors suggested.

Source: PBMCs from blood, taken less than 22 months after vaccination. The origin of this receptor is a man aged 50-75 years who received an inactivated influenza vaccine. The chain recombines TRBV20-1 with TRBJ1-6; 9 nucleotides align to TRBD1. CDR3 DNA: TGCAGTGCTAGAGATGCTAGGACAGGGGCCTTTCAGGCCCTCCACTTT. It encodes CSARDARTGAFQALHF.